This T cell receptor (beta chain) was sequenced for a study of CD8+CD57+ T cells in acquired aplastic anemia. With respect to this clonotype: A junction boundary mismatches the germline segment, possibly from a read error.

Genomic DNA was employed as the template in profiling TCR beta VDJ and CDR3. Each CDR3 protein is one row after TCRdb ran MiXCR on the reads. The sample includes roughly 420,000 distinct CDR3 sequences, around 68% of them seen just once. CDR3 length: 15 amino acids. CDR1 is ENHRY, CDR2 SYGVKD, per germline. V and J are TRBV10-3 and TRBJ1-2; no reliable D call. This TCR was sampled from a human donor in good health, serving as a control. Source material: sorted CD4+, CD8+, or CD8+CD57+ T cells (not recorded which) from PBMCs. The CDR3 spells CASSSGLGRNYGYTF. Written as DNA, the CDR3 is TGTGCCAGCAGTTCCGGCTTGGGCAGGAACTATGGCTACACCTTC.